These 21 T cell receptor beta chains were all obtained from the same sample, sequenced in a study of blood T cell repertoires in COVID-19. The assay was immunoSEQ multiplex PCR, and TCRdb's table has in-frame clones only and misses some. Of over 80,000 clones listed, more than 70% were seen once; the top ten hold just under 3%. Sequencing was carried out using peripheral blood. The receptors stem from a woman aged 80 or older with acute or convalescent COVID-19.

The chain is built from TRBV7-9 and TRBJ2-1; D is possibly TRBD2 (5 bases). The CDR3 is made up of 17 amino acids. Trimming removed 3 bases from V and 0 bases from J, with 15 bases in between. Germline V gene data show CDR1 as SEHNR and CDR2 as FQNEAQ (reference sequence). In nucleotides, the CDR3 is TGTGCCAGCAGCTTGGTAATAGCGCTTAGCTCCTACAATGAGCAGTTCTTC. It translates to CASSLVIALSSYNEQFF.

The chain is built from TRBV28 and TRBJ1-2, with TRBD1 identical over 9 bases. The CDR3 runs to 13 residues. J gave up 8 bases and V 5 bases, and 6 bases lay outside the gene matches. In germline, CDR1 is MDHEN, CDR2 SYDVKM. The CDR3 coding sequence is TGTGCCAGCAGTCGGACAGGGGTGCTAGGCTACACCTTC. This translates into CASSRTGVLGYTF.

This chain links TRBV5-1 with TRBJ2-3; D unresolved. The germline V gene encodes CDR1 SGHRS and CDR2 YFSETQ. V was shortened by 4 bases and J by 0 bases, with 6 bases between the two germline ends. The CDR3 spans 13 residues. The chain's CDR3 is CASSDSSTDTQYF. The CDR3 DNA sequence: TGCGCCAGCAGCGACTCAAGCACAGATACGCAGTATTTT.

This clone was recorded a few times. The J gene is TRBJ2-5, the V gene TRBV4-2, with 8 bases aligning to TRBD2. Germline V gene sequence: CDR1 LGHNA, CDR2 YNFKEQ. Trimming at V came to 7 bases and at J to 2 bases, leaving 9 bases not matched to a gene. This CDR3 has 15 residues. The DNA for the CDR3 is TGTGCCAGCACCCTTACTAGCGGACAGCAAGAGACCCAGTACTTC. The encoded protein is CASTLTSGQQETQYF.

This clone has only a few counts. The rearrangement joins TRBV7-9 to TRBJ2-1, with 7 bases matching TRBD2. V shed 1 base, J shed 7 bases, and the junction held 10 bases outside the gene matches. There are 16 residues in the CDR3. Germline assignment: CDR1 SEHNR and CDR2 FQNEAQ (reference sequence). The DNA of the CDR3 is TGTGCCAGCAGCTTAGAAGGCGGGAGTATTAAGAATGAGCAGTTCTTC. Translation: CASSLEGGSIKNEQFF.

The rearrangement joins TRBV7-9 to TRBJ1-5, with 8 bases aligning to TRBD1. V shed 0 bases and J 1 base; nucleotides not matched to a gene: 5. Germline CDR1 reads SEHNR; CDR2 reads FQNEAQ (reference sequence). The CDR3 runs 17 residues. The CDR3 loop is CASSLAIGQGSNQPQHF. The CDR3 bases are TGTGCCAGCAGCTTAGCAATAGGACAGGGAAGCAATCAGCCCCAGCATTTT.

This clone was seen just once. The gene calls are TRBV3-1 (or the pseudogene TRBV3-2) and TRBJ2-7; 10 positions agree with TRBD1. Trimming at V came to 9 bases and at J to 4 bases, leaving 6 bases not matched to a gene. Germline V gene data show CDR1 as LGHDT and CDR2 as YNNKEL (reference sequence). CDR3 length: 13 amino acids. The CDR3 loop reads CASSGQGGYEQYF. In DNA, the CDR3 is TGTGCCAGTTCCGGACAGGGGGGGTACGAGCAGTACTTC.

The CDR3 region has the DNA TGTGCCAGCAGCATCGGGGCTAGCGGGGCCACAGATACGCAGTATTTT. Protein: CASSIGASGATDTQYF. The chain employs TRBV5-6 and TRBJ2-3; the match to TRBD2 covers 9 bases. The CDR3 runs 16 residues. CDR1 and CDR2 from the germline V gene are SGHDT and YYEEEE. After removal of 4 bases from V and 2 bases from J, the junction contained 8 bases not matched to a gene.

V is TRBV6-5 and J is TRBJ2-2; a weak D match, TRBD2 (6 bases). With 4 bases removed from V and 4 bases from J, the gap between germline ends came to 16 bases. The CDR3 is 16 residues long. The germline V gene encodes CDR1 MNHEY and CDR2 SVGAGI. The CDR3 bases are TGTGCCAGCAGTTCCTGGCTATCAGCGGGCACCGGGGAGCTGTTTTTT. It codes for CASSSWLSAGTGELFF.

The V call is TRBV7-2, the J call TRBJ2-1; D possibly corresponds to TRBD2 (5 bases). This CDR3 has 13 residues. CDR1 is SGHTA, CDR2 FQGNSA, per germline. V was cut by 2 bases and J by 7 bases, with 9 bases left in between. DNA of the CDR3: TGTGCCAGCAGCTTAAGAGGGTATAATGAGCAGTTCTTC. This codes for CASSLRGYNEQFF.

This clone has more than one count but fewer than ten. J is TRBJ2-3 and V is TRBV5-1, with TRBD2 matching over 11 bases. Germline lookup yields CDR1 SGHRS and CDR2 YFSETQ. Losses at the gene ends were 6 bases for V and 4 bases for J; bases not matched to a gene: 7. The CDR3 sequence is 15 residues long. The CDR3 loop reads CASTKLAGAADTQYF. In DNA, the CDR3 is TGCGCCAGCACCAAACTAGCGGGAGCAGCAGATACGCAGTATTTT.

This chain connects TRBV9 to TRBJ1-5; no firm D call. V dropped 3 bases and J dropped 0 bases, with 7 bases sitting between them. Germline V gene lookup returns CDR1 SGDLS and CDR2 YYNGEE. The CDR3 consists of 14 residues. CDR3 sequence (DNA): TGTGCCAGCAGCGCAGCGTATAGCAATCAGCCCCAGCATTTT. Its protein product is CASSAAYSNQPQHF. Based on the CDR3 plus reference TRBV9 and TRBJ1-5, the full variable domain is DSGVTQTPKHLITATGQRVTLRCSPRSGDLSVYWYQQSLDQGLQFLIQYYNGEERAKGNILERFSAQQFPDLHSELNLSSLELGDSALYFCASSAAYSNQPQHFGDGTRLSIL.

The rearrangement joins TRBV27 to TRBJ1-3; D gene unclear. Per germline, CDR1 MNHEY and CDR2 SMNVEV (reference sequence). This CDR3 has 14 amino acids. Deletions cut 5 bases from V and 2 bases from J, with 10 bases between. CDR3 sequence reads: CASSTLGAGNTIYF. DNA of the CDR3: TGTGCCAGCAGTACCCTTGGAGCTGGAAACACCATATATTTT.

V and J are TRBV28 and TRBJ2-6; 7 bases match TRBD1. This CDR3 has 15 amino acids. Germline V lookup: CDR1 MDHEN, CDR2 SYDVKM. V gave up 3 bases and J gave up 1 base; unmatched junction bases: 0. The DNA of the CDR3 is TGTGCCAGCAGTTTGGACAGGTCTGGGGCCAACGTCCTGACTTTC. Protein: CASSLDRSGANVLTF.

This chain links TRBV7-3 with TRBJ1-1, with 9 nucleotides matching TRBD1. Unmatched junction bases numbered 5, after V lost 5 bases and J lost 4 bases. This CDR3 spans 14 amino acids. Germline lookup yields CDR1 SGHTA and CDR2 FQGTGA. The CDR3 DNA sequence: TGTGCCAGCAGCACGACGACAGGGGGCACTGAAGCTTTCTTT. It specifies CASSTTTGGTEAFF.

The chain couples TRBV20-1 to TRBJ2-3; 11 bases map to TRBD2. V was clipped by 3 bases and J by 3 bases; unmatched bases: 8. This CDR3 has 16 residues. Germline V lookup: CDR1 DFQATT, CDR2 SNEGSKA (reference sequence). CDR3 amino acids: CSASKLAGGSTDTQYF. The CDR3 DNA follows: TGCAGTGCTAGTAAGCTAGCGGGGGGTTCGACAGATACGCAGTATTTT.

The V call is TRBV6-6, the J call TRBJ1-2; tentatively, D is TRBD1 (5 bases). Trimming removed 5 bases at V and 5 bases at J, with 12 bases between. CDR3 length: 13 residues. The germline gives CDR1 MNHNY, CDR2 SVGAGI (reference sequence). The CDR3 coding sequence is TGTGCCAGCAGTCCCGACAGCTATTATGGCTACACCTTC. This encodes CASSPDSYYGYTF.

This chain links TRBV5-1 with TRBJ2-1; maybe TRBD1 (6 bases). The germline V gene encodes CDR1 SGHRS and CDR2 YFSETQ. The CDR3 spans 14 residues. The V and J ends lost 0 bases and 9 bases respectively, with 13 bases between them. DNA of the CDR3: TGCGCCAGCAGCTTGGGTCGAGCCAGGGGTGAGCAGTTCTTC. Translation: CASSLGRARGEQFF.

The V gene is TRBV27, the J gene TRBJ1-6; D ambiguous. V gave up 5 bases and J gave up 0 bases, with 8 bases separating them. CDR3 length: 15 amino acids. Germline CDR1 is MNHEY and CDR2 is SMNVEV (reference sequence). The CDR3 DNA reads as TGTGCCAGCAGTAAGCCAAGCTCCTATAATTCACCCCTCCACTTT. Amino acids: CASSKPSSYNSPLHF.

The chain employs TRBV10-3 and TRBJ1-1, with D perhaps TRBD1 (6 bases). CDR1 and CDR2 (germline): ENHRY, SYGVKD. The CDR3 has 14 residues. The V and J ends lost 0 bases and 8 bases respectively, with 13 bases between them. The DNA of the CDR3 is TGTGCCATCAGTGAGTCGATACAGGGTCCCGAAGCTTTCTTT. Amino acids: CAISESIQGPEAFF.

V and J are TRBV4-3 and TRBJ1-6, with TRBD1 matching over 7 bases. Trimming cost V 0 bases and J 10 bases; bases outside gene matches: 6. The CDR3 is 15 residues long. Germline CDR1 LGHNA, CDR2 YSLEER. CDR3 DNA: TGCGCCAGCAGCCAAGATGCAGGGGGTGGATCACCCCTCCACTTT. Encoded protein: CASSQDAGGGSPLHF.